The 24 T cell receptor beta chains listed next were all sequenced from one sample in a study of response to subunit inactivated influenza vaccine. TCRdb re-called the RT-PCR reads with MiXCR, one entry per CDR3 protein. The table shows more than 450,000 distinct CDR3 sequences, with about 12% occurring only once. The input for sequencing was PBMCs from blood, taken on the day of vaccination. Receptors originate from a man aged 45 to 65 who received an inactivated influenza vaccine.

J is TRBJ2-5 and V is TRBV9; D call uncertain. This CDR3 contains 14 residues. V lost 4 bases and J lost 4, with 14 bases in between. Germline V CDR1 and CDR2: SGDLS, YYNGEE. CDR3: CASSSTHFAETQYF. In nucleotides, the CDR3 is TGTGCCAGCAGCTCCACCCATTTCGCAGAGACCCAGTACTTC.

The chain carries TRBV7-2 and TRBJ2-2; D is perhaps TRBD2 (5 bases). CDR3 size: 14 residues. Trimming took 8 bases from V and 7 from J, leaving 17 bases between them. Germline-derived CDR1 and CDR2 are SGHTA and FQGNSA. CDR3 coding DNA: TGTGCCAGCGGCCCAACGGGATACGACGGGGAGCTGTTTTTT. This sequence encodes CASGPTGYDGELFF. The full variable domain, its missing parts supplied by reference TRBV7-2 and TRBJ2-2, is GAGVSQSPSNKVTEKGKDVELRCDPISGHTALYWYRQSLGQGLEFLIYFQGNSAPDKSGLPSDRFSAERTGGSVSTLTIQRTQQEDSAVYLCASGPTGYDGELFFGEGSRLTVL.

The chain links TRBV6-1 to TRBJ2-5; tentatively, D is TRBD1 (5 bases). CDR3 length: 15 residues. V gave up 2 bases and J gave up 4 bases, with 14 bases separating them. Germline V gene sequence: CDR1 MNHNS, CDR2 SASEGT. The CDR3, as DNA: TGTGCCAGCAGTGAACCGGCAGGGCCGACAGAGACCCAGTACTTC. Encoded protein: CASSEPAGPTETQYF.

This clonotype was detected ten times or more. The chain uses TRBV12-3 or TRBV12-4 and TRBJ1-2; 9 nucleotides agree with TRBD1. The CDR3 covers 15 residues. Losses at the gene ends were 4 bases for V and 1 base for J; bases not matched to a gene: 4. The CDR3 nucleotides read TGTGCCAGCAGTTCGACAGGGGGTTTTAACTATGGCTACACCTTC. It yields the protein CASSSTGGFNYGYTF.

J is TRBJ1-2 and V is TRBV5-1, with D maybe TRBD1 (6 bases). Between the trimmed V and J ends, which lost 0 bases and 5 bases, there was a span of 14 bases. The V gene's germline CDR1 is SGHRS and CDR2 YFSETQ. This CDR3 is built from 15 residues. The CDR3 is CASSLGLDRIYGYTF. Written as DNA, the CDR3 is TGCGCCAGCAGCTTGGGGCTGGACAGAATTTATGGCTACACCTTC.

This clonotype was detected only once. The rearrangement joins TRBV10-3 to TRBJ2-7, with D possibly TRBD2 on 5 matching bases. In germline, CDR1 is ENHRY, CDR2 SYGVKD. Trimming cost V 7 bases and J 1 base, with 11 bases left between them. This CDR3 has 13 amino acids. Here the CDR3 DNA reads TGTGCCATCATGGGAGATAGATCCTACGAGCAGTACTTC. Protein sequence: CAIMGDRSYEQYF.

V usage is TRBV4-2 and J usage is TRBJ1-3, with unresolved D. The V and J ends lost 1 base and 0 bases respectively, with 10 bases between them. CDR3 length: 16 residues. Germline V lookup: CDR1 LGHNA, CDR2 YNFKEQ. The CDR3 loop is CASSQGTALSGNTIYF. CDR3 coding DNA: TGTGCCAGCAGCCAAGGGACGGCGCTCTCTGGAAACACCATATATTTT.

In this sample, this clonotype turned up a few times. V is TRBV7-6 and J is TRBJ1-6; no definite D call. V shed 1 base and J shed 9 bases, with 7 bases lying between them. The germline V gene has CDR1 SGHVS and CDR2 FNYEAQ. The CDR3 is 13 residues long. Here the CDR3 DNA reads TGTGCCAGCAGCTTAGGGGTGGGTTCACCCCTCCACTTT. As protein: CASSLGVGSPLHF.

This chain links TRBV11-2 with TRBJ2-7; 7 bases align to TRBD1. V was pared by 3 bases and J by 4 bases, with 9 bases of the junction left unmatched. The CDR3 covers 15 residues. Looked up from germline, CDR1 is SGHAT and CDR2 is FQNNGV. The CDR3 DNA is TGTGCCAGCAGCTTGCAGGGACAGTGGCTTTACGAGCAGTACTTC. As protein: CASSLQGQWLYEQYF.

The chain links TRBV5-1 to TRBJ2-3; a possible D gene is TRBD2 (7 bases). CDR3 length: 16 residues. In germline, CDR1 is SGHRS, CDR2 YFSETQ. Trimming pared 4 bases from V and 4 bases from J, leaving 19 bases between. The CDR3 spells CASSPRSRGAADTQYF. In DNA form, the CDR3 reads TGCGCCAGCAGCCCACGGTCCCGGGGGGCAGCAGATACGCAGTATTTT.

The rearrangement links TRBV20-1 to TRBJ2-2, with 7 bases identical to TRBD2. The CDR3 covers 14 residues. The germline CDR1 and CDR2 sequences are DFQATT and SNEGSKA (reference sequence). Trimming at V came to 6 bases and at J to 4 bases, leaving 8 bases not matched to a gene. The CDR3 region has the DNA TGCAGTGCCCAAAAGCCGGGGGGCACCGGGGAGCTGTTTTTT. Translating it yields CSAQKPGGTGELFF.

This clonotype was observed once. This chain uses TRBV20-1 with TRBJ2-1; TRBD1 aligns across 9 bases. The germline gives CDR1 DFQATT, CDR2 SNEGSKA (reference sequence). The CDR3 is made up of 15 amino acids. J was trimmed by 6 bases and V by 5 bases; bases with no gene match: 11. The CDR3 DNA reads as TGCAGTGCTGAAGTCCGGGACAGGGTGGCCAATGAGCAGTTCTTC. This translates into CSAEVRDRVANEQFF.

The rearrangement links TRBV7-2 to TRBJ2-3, with no clear D. V lost 2 bases and J 4 bases, leaving 13 bases between the germline ends. The V gene's germline CDR1 is SGHTA and CDR2 FQGNSA. This CDR3 comprises 15 residues. Written as DNA, the CDR3 is TGTGCCAGCAGCTTAAGCCCTCCAGGCTCAGATACGCAGTATTTT. This sequence encodes CASSLSPPGSDTQYF.

This chain uses TRBV28 with TRBJ2-1; D remains ambiguous. Trimming pared 2 bases from V and 8 bases from J, leaving 10 bases between. The CDR3 covers 13 residues. Germline V gives CDR1 MDHEN, CDR2 SYDVKM. The CDR3 nucleotides read TGTGCCAGCAGTTTAGGTACCTTTTATGAGCAGTTCTTC. This sequence encodes CASSLGTFYEQFF.

The chain couples TRBV7-9 to TRBJ2-4; possibly TRBD2 for D (6 bases). V lost 5 bases, J lost 5 bases, and 16 bases lay in between. Germline V gene data show CDR1 as SEHNR and CDR2 as FQNEAQ (reference sequence). CDR3 length: 15 residues. The CDR3 nucleotides read TGTGCCAGCAGCGCTCCCCGGGGGACGGAAAACATTCAGTACTTC. Its translation is CASSAPRGTENIQYF.

A single count supports this clonotype. The chain is built from TRBV5-1 and TRBJ2-7; perhaps TRBD2 as D (6 bases). The CDR3 extends over 17 amino acids. Germline assignment: CDR1 SGHRS and CDR2 YFSETQ. V was trimmed by 3 bases and J by 2 bases, leaving 21 bases between them. The CDR3 bases are TGCGCCAGCAGCTCCATCTTAAGCGGGTCGACCACCTACGAGCAGTACTTC. Its translation is CASSSILSGSTTYEQYF.

The chain links TRBV5-1 to TRBJ2-2, with D unresolved. Per germline, CDR1 SGHRS and CDR2 YFSETQ. Between the trimmed V and J ends, which lost 0 bases and 6 bases, there was a span of 12 bases. The CDR3 length is 15 residues. In DNA, the CDR3 is TGCGCCAGCAGCTTGGTCGCTCCGCCCCCCGGGGAGCTGTTTTTT. Protein product: CASSLVAPPPGELFF.

The CDR3 spells CASRPGTSSLYEQYF. The CDR3 DNA reads TGTGCCAGCAGGCCCGGGACTAGCAGCCTGTACGAGCAGTACTTC. The chain is built from TRBV28 and TRBJ2-7; TRBD2 matches at 9 bases. Germline V CDR1 and CDR2: MDHEN, SYDVKM. This CDR3 has 15 residues. The J segment lost 4 bases and the V segment lost 6 bases, leaving 10 bases of the junction unmatched. Using reference TRBV28 and TRBJ2-7 for the parts outside the CDR3, the full variable domain is DVKVTQSSRYLVKRTGEKVFLECVQDMDHENMFWYRQDPGLGLRLIYFSYDVKMKEKGDIPEGYSVSREKKERFSLILESASTNQTSMYLCASRPGTSSLYEQYFGPGTRLTVT.

This clonotype was seen ten or more times. The gene calls are TRBV4-1 and TRBJ1-1; 8 bases fit TRBD1. This CDR3 spans 16 amino acids. V trimming: 1 base; J trimming: 0 bases; junction bases outside the gene matches: 4. Germline V gives CDR1 MGHRA, CDR2 YSYEKL. CDR3 DNA sequence: TGCGCCAGCAGCCAAGCCAGGACAGGGTTGAACACTGAAGCTTTCTTT. Its protein is CASSQARTGLNTEAFF.

This clonotype was counted between two and nine times. V usage is TRBV5-6 and J usage is TRBJ2-2, with 12 nucleotides matching TRBD2. The CDR3 runs 16 residues. The V gene's germline CDR1 is SGHDT and CDR2 YYEEEE. The trim removed 4 bases at V and 5 bases at J, leaving 6 bases unmatched. The CDR3, as DNA: TGTGCCAGCAGCGACCTGACTAGCGGGAGTACCGGGGAGCTGTTTTTT. This encodes CASSDLTSGSTGELFF. The complete variable domain, with remaining parts taken from reference TRBV5-6 and TRBJ2-2, reads DAGVTQSPTHLIKTRGQQVTLRCSPKSGHDTVSWYQQALGQGPQFIFQYYEEEERQRGNFPDRFSGHQFPNYSSELNVNALLLGDSALYLCASSDLTSGSTGELFFGEGSRLTVL.

This clonotype turned up a few times. The chain employs TRBV4-3 and TRBJ2-7; TRBD1 might be the D (6 bases). CDR1 and CDR2 (germline): LGHNA, YSLEER. With 4 bases removed from V and 3 bases from J, the gap between germline ends came to 13 bases. The CDR3 contains 14 residues. The CDR3 nucleotides are TGCGCCAGCAGCCCCGGGACAAGTAACTACGAGCAGTACTTC. Translation: CASSPGTSNYEQYF.

This clonotype has ten or more counts. The chain is built from TRBV12-3 or TRBV12-4 and TRBJ2-7; D is unclear. The CDR3 totals 11 residues. The V end lost 5 bases, the J end lost 3 bases, and 5 bases lay between the germline ends. The CDR3 DNA reads as TGTGCCAGCAGTCCAGACTACGAGCAGTACTTC. Its protein product is CASSPDYEQYF.

This chain connects TRBV20-1 to TRBJ1-1, with D tentatively TRBD1 (6 bases). The germline V gene has CDR1 DFQATT and CDR2 SNEGSKA (reference sequence). The CDR3 has 14 amino acids. Trimming left V 8 bases short and J 1 base short, with 17 bases between. CDR3 in amino acids: CSLQRGNQNTEAFF. DNA of the CDR3: TGCAGTCTACAGAGGGGGAACCAGAACACTGAAGCTTTCTTT.

This clonotype occurred a few times. This sequence joins TRBV6-5 and TRBJ2-7; unclear D gene. Germline-derived CDR1 and CDR2 are MNHEY and SVGAGI. The CDR3 has 13 amino acids. Trimming removed 0 bases from V and 2 bases from J, with 5 bases in between. The CDR3 here is CASSYSNTYEQYF. The CDR3 DNA sequence: TGTGCCAGCAGTTACTCGAACACCTACGAGCAGTACTTC.